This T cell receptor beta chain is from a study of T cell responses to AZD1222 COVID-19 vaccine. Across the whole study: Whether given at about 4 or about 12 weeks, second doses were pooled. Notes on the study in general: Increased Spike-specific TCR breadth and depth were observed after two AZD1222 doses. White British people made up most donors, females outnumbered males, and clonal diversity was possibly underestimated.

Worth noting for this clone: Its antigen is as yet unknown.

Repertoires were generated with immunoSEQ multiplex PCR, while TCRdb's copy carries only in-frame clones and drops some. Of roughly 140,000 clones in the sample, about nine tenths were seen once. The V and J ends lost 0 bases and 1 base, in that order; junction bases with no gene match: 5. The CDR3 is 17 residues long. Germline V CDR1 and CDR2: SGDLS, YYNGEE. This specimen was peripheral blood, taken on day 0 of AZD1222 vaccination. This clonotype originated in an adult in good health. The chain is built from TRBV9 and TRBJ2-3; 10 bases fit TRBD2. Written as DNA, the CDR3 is TGTGCCAGCAGCGTAGGCTCTAGCGGGAGCCGCACAGATACGCAGTATTTT. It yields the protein CASSVGSSGSRTDTQYF.